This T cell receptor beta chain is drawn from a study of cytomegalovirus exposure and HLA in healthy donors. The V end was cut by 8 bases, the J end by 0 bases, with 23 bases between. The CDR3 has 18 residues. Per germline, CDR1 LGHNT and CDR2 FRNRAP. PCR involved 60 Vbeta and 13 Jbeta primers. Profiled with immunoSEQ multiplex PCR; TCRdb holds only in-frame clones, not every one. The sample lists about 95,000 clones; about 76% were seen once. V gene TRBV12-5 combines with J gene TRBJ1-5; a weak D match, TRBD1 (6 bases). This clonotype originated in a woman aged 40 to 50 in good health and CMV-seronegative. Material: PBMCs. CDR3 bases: TGTGCTAGTCAACCAGCACTAAGGGGGGGCTATAGCAATCAGCCCCAGCATTTT. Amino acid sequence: CASQPALRGGYSNQPQHF.